This TCR beta chain was recovered during a study of control samples from healthy donors and cancer patients. This table comes from immunoSEQ multiplex PCR, and its TCRdb copy is limited to in-frame clones, with some not included. This sample carries 170,000 or so clones, 85% to 95% of them seen once, and the ten largest clones take around 1.3%. V gave up 3 bases and J gave up 1 base, with 7 bases separating them. The CDR3 length is 13 residues. Germline-derived CDR1 and CDR2 are SGHRS and YFSETQ. The chain employs TRBV5-1 and TRBJ2-5; no reliable D call. Sequencing was performed on blood. This sequence originates from a woman between 18 and 29 years old in good health. CDR3 nucleotide sequence: TGCGCCAGCAGCTCTCGGGTCCAAGAGACCCAGTACTTC. Encoded protein: CASSSRVQETQYF.